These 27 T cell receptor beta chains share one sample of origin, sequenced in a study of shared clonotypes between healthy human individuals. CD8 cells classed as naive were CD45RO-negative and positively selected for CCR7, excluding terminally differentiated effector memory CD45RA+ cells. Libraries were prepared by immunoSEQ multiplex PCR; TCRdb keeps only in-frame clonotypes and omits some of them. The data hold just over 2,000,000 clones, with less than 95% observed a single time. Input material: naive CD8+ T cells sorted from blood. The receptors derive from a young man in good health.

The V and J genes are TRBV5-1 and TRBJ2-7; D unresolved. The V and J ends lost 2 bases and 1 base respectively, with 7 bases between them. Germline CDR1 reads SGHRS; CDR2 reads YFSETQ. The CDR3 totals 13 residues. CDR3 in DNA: TGCGCCAGCAGCTTTCTAGGGTCCTACGAGCAGTACTTC. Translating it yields CASSFLGSYEQYF.

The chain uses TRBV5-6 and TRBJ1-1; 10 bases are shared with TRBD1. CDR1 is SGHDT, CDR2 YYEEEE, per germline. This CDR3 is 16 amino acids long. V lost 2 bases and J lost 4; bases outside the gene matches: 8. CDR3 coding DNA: TGTGCCAGCAGCTTAGGACAGGGGGAATTGAGCACTGAAGCTTTCTTT. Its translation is CASSLGQGELSTEAFF.

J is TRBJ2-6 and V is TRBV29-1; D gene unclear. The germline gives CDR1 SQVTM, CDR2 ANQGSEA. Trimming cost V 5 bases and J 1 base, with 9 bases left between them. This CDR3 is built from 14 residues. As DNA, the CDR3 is TGCAGCGTTTTAGAAGGGTCTGGGGCCAACGTCCTGACTTTC. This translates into CSVLEGSGANVLTF.

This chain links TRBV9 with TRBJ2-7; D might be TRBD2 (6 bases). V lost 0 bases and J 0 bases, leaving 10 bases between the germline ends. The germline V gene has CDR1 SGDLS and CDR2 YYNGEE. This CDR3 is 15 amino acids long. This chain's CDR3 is CASSVAGEPSYEQYF. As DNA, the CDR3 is TGTGCCAGCAGCGTAGCGGGAGAGCCCTCCTACGAGCAGTACTTC.

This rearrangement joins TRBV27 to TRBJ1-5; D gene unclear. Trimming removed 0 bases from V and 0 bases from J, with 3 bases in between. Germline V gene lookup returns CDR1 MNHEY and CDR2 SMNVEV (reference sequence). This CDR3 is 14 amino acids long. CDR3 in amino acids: CASSLSRSNQPQHF. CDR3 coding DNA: TGTGCCAGCAGTTTATCTCGTAGCAATCAGCCCCAGCATTTT.

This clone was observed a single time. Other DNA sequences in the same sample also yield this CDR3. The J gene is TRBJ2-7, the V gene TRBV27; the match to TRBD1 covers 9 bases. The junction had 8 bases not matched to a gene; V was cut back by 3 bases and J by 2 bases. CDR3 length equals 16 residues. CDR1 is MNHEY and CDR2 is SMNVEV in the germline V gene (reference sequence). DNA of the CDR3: TGTGCCAGCAGTTTGAGTGCCGGGACAGGGACCTACGAGCAGTACTTC. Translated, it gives CASSLSAGTGTYEQYF.

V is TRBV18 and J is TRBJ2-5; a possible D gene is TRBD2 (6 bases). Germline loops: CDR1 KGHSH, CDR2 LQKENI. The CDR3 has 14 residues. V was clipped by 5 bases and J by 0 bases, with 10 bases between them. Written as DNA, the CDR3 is TGTGCCAGCTCATCGGAGGGTGACCAAGAGACCCAGTACTTC. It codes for CASSSEGDQETQYF.

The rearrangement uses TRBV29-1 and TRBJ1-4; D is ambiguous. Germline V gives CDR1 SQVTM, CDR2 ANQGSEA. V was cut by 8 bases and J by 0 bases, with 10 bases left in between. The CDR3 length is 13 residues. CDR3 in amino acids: CSTRDATNEKLFF. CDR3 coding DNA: TGCAGCACGAGAGATGCAACTAATGAAAAACTGTTTTTT.

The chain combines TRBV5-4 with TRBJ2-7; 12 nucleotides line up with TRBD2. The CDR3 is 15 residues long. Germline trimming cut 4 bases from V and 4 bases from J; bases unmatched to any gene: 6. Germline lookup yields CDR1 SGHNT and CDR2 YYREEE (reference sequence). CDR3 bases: TGTGCCAGCAGCCGGCTAGCGGGAGGGTCTTACGAGCAGTACTTC. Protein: CASSRLAGGSYEQYF. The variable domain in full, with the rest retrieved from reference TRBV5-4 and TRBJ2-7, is ETGVTQSPTHLIKTRGQQVTLRCSSQSGHNTVSWYQQALGQGPQFIFQYYREEENGRGNFPPRFSGLQFPNYSSELNVNALELDDSALYLCASSRLAGGSYEQYFGPGTRLTVT.

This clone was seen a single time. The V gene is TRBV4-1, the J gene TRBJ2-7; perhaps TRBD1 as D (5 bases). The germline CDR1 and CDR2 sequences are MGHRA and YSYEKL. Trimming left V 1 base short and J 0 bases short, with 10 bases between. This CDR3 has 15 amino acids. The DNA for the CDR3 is TGCGCCAGCAGCCAAGTGAAGGGGTACTCCTACGAGCAGTACTTC. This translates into CASSQVKGYSYEQYF.

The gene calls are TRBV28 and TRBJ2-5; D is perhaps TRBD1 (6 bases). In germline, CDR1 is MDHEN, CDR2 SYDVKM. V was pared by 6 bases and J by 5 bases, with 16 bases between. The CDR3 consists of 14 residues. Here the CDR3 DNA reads TGTGCCAGCAGATTGCCAGGGACATCGGAGACCCAGTACTTC. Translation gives CASRLPGTSETQYF.

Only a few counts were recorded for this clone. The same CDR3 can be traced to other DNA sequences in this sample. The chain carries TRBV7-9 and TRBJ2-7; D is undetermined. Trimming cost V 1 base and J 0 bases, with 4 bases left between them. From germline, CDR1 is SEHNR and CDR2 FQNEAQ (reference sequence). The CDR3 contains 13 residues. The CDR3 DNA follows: TGTGCCAGCAGCTTAGGGAACTCCTACGAGCAGTACTTC. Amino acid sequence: CASSLGNSYEQYF.

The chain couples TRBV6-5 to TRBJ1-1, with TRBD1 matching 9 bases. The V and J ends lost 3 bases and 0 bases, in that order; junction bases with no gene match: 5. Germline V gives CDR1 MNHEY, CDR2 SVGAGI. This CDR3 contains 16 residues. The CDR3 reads CASSYRDRAMNTEAFF. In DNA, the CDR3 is TGTGCCAGCAGTTATCGGGACAGGGCTATGAACACTGAAGCTTTCTTT.

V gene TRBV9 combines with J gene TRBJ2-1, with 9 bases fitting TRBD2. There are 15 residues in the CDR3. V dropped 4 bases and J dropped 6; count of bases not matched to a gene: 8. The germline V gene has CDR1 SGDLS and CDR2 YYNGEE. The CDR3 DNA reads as TGTGCCAGCAGCCCTAGCGGGATCGAGGCCAATGAGCAGTTCTTC. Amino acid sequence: CASSPSGIEANEQFF.

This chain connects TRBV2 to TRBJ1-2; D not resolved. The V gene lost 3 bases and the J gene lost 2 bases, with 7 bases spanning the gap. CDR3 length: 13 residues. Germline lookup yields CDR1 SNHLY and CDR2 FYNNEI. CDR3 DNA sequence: TGTGCCAGCAGTGAGGGCGGCAACTATGGCTACACCTTC. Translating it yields CASSEGGNYGYTF.

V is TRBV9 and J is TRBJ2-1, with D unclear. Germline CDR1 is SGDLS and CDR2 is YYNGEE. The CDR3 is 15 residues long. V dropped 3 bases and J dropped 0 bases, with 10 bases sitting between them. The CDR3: CASSGDISSYNEQFF. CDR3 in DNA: TGTGCCAGCAGCGGTGACATTAGCTCCTACAATGAGCAGTTCTTC.

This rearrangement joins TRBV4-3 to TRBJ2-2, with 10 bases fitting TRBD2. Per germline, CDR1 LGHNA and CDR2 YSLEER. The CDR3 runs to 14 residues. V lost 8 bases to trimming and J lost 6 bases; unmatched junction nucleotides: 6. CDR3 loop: CASRSGRVAGELFF. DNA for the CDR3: TGCGCCAGCCGCAGCGGGAGGGTCGCCGGGGAGCTGTTTTTT.

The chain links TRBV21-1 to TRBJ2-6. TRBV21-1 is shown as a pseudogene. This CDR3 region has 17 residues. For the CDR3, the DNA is TGTGCCAGCAGCAGACTGGGTAGGGTCTCTGGGGCCAACGTCCTGACTTTC. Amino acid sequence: CASSRLGRVSGANVLTF.

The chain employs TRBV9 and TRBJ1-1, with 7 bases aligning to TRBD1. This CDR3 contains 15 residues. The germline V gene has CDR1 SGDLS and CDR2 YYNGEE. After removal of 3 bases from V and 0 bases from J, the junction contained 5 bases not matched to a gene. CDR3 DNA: TGTGCCAGCAGCGCGGGGGACAGAATGAACACTGAAGCTTTCTTT. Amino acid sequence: CASSAGDRMNTEAFF.

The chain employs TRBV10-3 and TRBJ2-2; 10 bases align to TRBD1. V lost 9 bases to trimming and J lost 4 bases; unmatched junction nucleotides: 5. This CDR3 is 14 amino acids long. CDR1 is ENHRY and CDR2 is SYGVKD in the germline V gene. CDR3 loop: CAMGTGDPTGELFF. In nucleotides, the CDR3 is TGTGCCATGGGGACAGGGGACCCCACCGGGGAGCTGTTTTTT.

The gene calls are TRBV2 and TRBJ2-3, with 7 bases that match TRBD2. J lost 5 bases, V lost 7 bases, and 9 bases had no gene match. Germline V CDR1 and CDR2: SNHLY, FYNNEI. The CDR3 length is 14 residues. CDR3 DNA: TGTGCCAGCACCCTGGGGGGGGAGGGAGATACGCAGTATTTT. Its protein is CASTLGGEGDTQYF.

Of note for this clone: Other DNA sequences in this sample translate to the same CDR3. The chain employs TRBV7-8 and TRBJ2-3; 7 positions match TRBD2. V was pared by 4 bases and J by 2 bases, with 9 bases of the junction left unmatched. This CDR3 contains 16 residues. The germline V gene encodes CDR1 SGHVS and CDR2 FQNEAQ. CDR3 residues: CASSSRLAGITDTQYF. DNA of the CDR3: TGTGCCAGCAGCTCGCGACTAGCAGGAATCACAGATACGCAGTATTTT. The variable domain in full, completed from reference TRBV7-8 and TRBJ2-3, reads GAGVSQSPRYKVAKRGQDVALRCDPISGHVSLFWYQQALGQGPEFLTYFQNEAQLDKSGLPSDRFFAERPEGSVSTLKIQRTQQEDSAVYLCASSSRLAGITDTQYFGPGTRLTVL.

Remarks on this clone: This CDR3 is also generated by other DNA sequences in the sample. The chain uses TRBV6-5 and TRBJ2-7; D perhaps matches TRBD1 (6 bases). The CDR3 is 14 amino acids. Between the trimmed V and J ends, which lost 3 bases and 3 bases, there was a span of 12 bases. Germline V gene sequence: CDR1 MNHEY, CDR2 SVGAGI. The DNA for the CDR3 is TGTGCCAGCAGTTATGACCAGGGGAGCTACGAGCAGTACTTC. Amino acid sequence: CASSYDQGSYEQYF.

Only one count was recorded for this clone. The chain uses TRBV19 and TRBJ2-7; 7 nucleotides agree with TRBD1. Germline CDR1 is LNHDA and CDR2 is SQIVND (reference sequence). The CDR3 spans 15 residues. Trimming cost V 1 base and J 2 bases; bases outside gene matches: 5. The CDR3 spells CASSIGTGETYEQYF. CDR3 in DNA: TGTGCCAGTAGTATAGGCACAGGGGAAACCTACGAGCAGTACTTC.

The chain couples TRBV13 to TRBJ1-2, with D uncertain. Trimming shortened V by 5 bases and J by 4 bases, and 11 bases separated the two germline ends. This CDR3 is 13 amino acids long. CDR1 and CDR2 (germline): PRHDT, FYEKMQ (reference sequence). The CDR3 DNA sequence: TGTGCCAGCAGCGCGACAAACGTCTATGGCTACACCTTC. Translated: CASSATNVYGYTF.

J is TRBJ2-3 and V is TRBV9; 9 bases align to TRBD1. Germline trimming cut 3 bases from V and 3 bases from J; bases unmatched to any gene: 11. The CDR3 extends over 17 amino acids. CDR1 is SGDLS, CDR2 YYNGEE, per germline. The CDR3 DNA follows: TGTGCCAGCAGCGCAAACCGACAGACAGGGGGGACAGATACGCAGTATTTT. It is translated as CASSANRQTGGTDTQYF. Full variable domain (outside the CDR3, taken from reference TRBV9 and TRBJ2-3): DSGVTQTPKHLITATGQRVTLRCSPRSGDLSVYWYQQSLDQGLQFLIQYYNGEERAKGNILERFSAQQFPDLHSELNLSSLELGDSALYFCASSANRQTGGTDTQYFGPGTRLTVL.

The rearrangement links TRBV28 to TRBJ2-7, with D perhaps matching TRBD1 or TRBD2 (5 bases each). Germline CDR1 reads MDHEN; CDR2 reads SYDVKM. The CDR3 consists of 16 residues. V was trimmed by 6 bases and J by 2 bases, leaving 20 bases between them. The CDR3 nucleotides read TGTGCCAGCAGCCAGGGTCCAGTGGGGGATCCCTACGAGCAGTACTTC. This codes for CASSQGPVGDPYEQYF.